Listed here are 22 T cell receptor beta chains from one sample, sequenced in a study of OX40 agonist ivuxolimab in advanced cancers. TCRdb keeps only in-frame clones here, not all; method: immunoSEQ multiplex PCR. Altogether roughly 90,000 clones are present, 87% being singletons, with the ten largest covering 1.3% to 1.5%. Sample: CD4+ or CD8+ T cells sorted from blood, taken in a trial of the OX40 agonist ivuxolimab. Every receptor here comes from an adult with an advanced solid tumor such as melanoma, head and neck, liver or kidney cancer.

The chain employs TRBV7-2 and TRBJ1-2; D is perhaps TRBD1 (6 bases). Germline CDR1 reads SGHTA; CDR2 reads FQGNSA. The CDR3 covers 13 residues. The germline V and J ends were trimmed by 5 bases and 12 bases, with 19 bases remaining between them. This chain's CDR3 is CASSGAPTGLNTF. For the CDR3, the DNA is TGTGCCAGCAGCGGGGCCCCAACAGGGCTGAACACCTTC.

The chain is built from TRBV6-1 and TRBJ2-5; TRBD2 might be the D (5 bases). The CDR3 sequence is 15 residues long. CDR1 and CDR2 from the germline V gene are MNHNS and SASEGT. The V end was cut by 0 bases, the J end by 0 bases, with 8 bases between. The CDR3 nucleotides are TGTGCCAGCAGTGAAGCGTCGGGATACCAAGAGACCCAGTACTTC. This codes for CASSEASGYQETQYF.

V and J are TRBV7-6 and TRBJ2-2, with 7 bases lining up with TRBD2. CDR1 is SGHVS, CDR2 FNYEAQ, per germline. The J segment lost 7 bases and the V segment lost 4 bases, leaving 12 bases of the junction unmatched. The CDR3 contains 16 residues. The CDR3 sequence is CASSSRGRPGGGELFF. The CDR3 DNA is TGTGCCAGCAGCTCCCGAGGGCGGCCGGGGGGCGGGGAGCTGTTTTTT.

The V gene is TRBV5-6, the J gene TRBJ2-3; D tentatively reads TRBD1 or TRBD2 (6 bases each). Germline-derived CDR1 and CDR2 are SGHDT and YYEEEE. V shed 1 base and J shed 4 bases, with 7 bases lying between them. The CDR3 covers 13 residues. The CDR3 sequence: CASSLRGPDTQYF. CDR3 bases: TGTGCCAGCAGCTTGCGGGGGCCAGATACGCAGTATTTT.

V usage is TRBV6-1 and J usage is TRBJ2-7; 8 nucleotides align to TRBD1. Germline V gene data show CDR1 as MNHNS and CDR2 as SASEGT. With V trimmed by 4 bases and J by 2 bases, 7 bases remained unmatched. This CDR3 comprises 15 residues. The CDR3 DNA reads as TGTGCCAGCAGTGCCAACAGGGGGAGACCCTACGAGCAGTACTTC. This gives the protein CASSANRGRPYEQYF.

The J gene is TRBJ2-2, the V gene TRBV27; no reliable D call. The ends were cut back, 3 bases at V and 3 bases at J, with 8 bases in the middle. The CDR3 totals 14 residues. Per the germline V gene, CDR1 is MNHEY and CDR2 is SMNVEV (reference sequence). CDR3 sequence (DNA): TGTGCCAGCAGTTTGAACAGAGACACCGGGGAGCTGTTTTTT. Its protein product is CASSLNRDTGELFF.

Turning to this clone: Other DNA sequences within the sample encode an identical CDR3. This chain uses TRBV5-1 with TRBJ2-5; D may match TRBD1 or TRBD2 (7 bases each). Per germline, CDR1 SGHRS and CDR2 YFSETQ. This CDR3 comprises 16 residues. Trimming removed 7 bases from V and 5 bases from J, with 24 bases in between. The DNA for the CDR3 is TGCGCCAGCCGAGGCGAGGGGCGGCAGGGGGGGGAGACCCAGTACTTC. This translates into CASRGEGRQGGETQYF.

V usage is TRBV7-8 and J usage is TRBJ2-7; the match to TRBD2 covers 12 bases. This CDR3 contains 16 residues. Losses at the gene ends were 4 bases for V and 4 bases for J; bases not matched to a gene: 8. Germline V gene lookup returns CDR1 SGHVS and CDR2 FQNEAQ. This chain's CDR3 is CASSSQGLAGGYEQYF. Written as DNA, the CDR3 is TGTGCCAGCAGCTCCCAGGGACTAGCGGGCGGGTACGAGCAGTACTTC.

The CDR3 DNA reads TGTGCCAGCAGGACCGCGGACGGGGTTAACTATGGCTACACCTTC. Protein product: CASRTADGVNYGYTF. The chain combines TRBV28 with TRBJ1-2; D remains unclear. Germline V gene lookup returns CDR1 MDHEN and CDR2 SYDVKM. The CDR3 is made up of 15 amino acids. Between the trimmed V and J ends, which lost 6 bases and 1 base, there was a span of 15 bases.

The chain is built from TRBV19 and TRBJ2-2; D might be TRBD1 (5 bases). Germline-derived CDR1 and CDR2 are LNHDA and SQIVND (reference sequence). CDR3 length: 13 residues. Trimming cost V 5 bases and J 5 bases, with 9 bases left between them. The CDR3 loop is CASSLDRTGELFF. CDR3 coding DNA: TGTGCCAGTAGTCTCGACAGAACCGGGGAGCTGTTTTTT.

The genes are TRBV5-1 and TRBJ2-2; no definite D call. V was cut by 4 bases and J by 2 bases, with 15 bases left in between. The CDR3 is made up of 16 amino acids. The germline CDR1 and CDR2 sequences are SGHRS and YFSETQ. The CDR3 coding sequence is TGCGCCAGCAGCCCAATGGGTCTTAAAAACACCGGGGAGCTGTTTTTT. It specifies CASSPMGLKNTGELFF.

CDR3 region: CASSRRLAGAGNEQFF. DNA of the CDR3: TGTGCCAGCAGCCGCAGACTAGCGGGAGCGGGGAATGAGCAGTTCTTC. The rearrangement uses TRBV7-3 and TRBJ2-1, with 12 bases fitting TRBD2. Germline CDR1 and CDR2: SGHTA and FQGTGA. The CDR3 loop spans 16 amino acids. After removal of 5 bases from V and 7 bases from J, the junction contained 9 bases not matched to a gene. Complete variable domain (other parts from reference TRBV7-3 and TRBJ2-1): GAGVSQTPSNKVTEKGKYVELRCDPISGHTALYWYRQSLGQGPEFLIYFQGTGAADDSGLPNDRFFAVRPEGSVSTLKIQRTERGDSAVYLCASSRRLAGAGNEQFFGPGTRLTVL.

This CDR3 reads CASSLWGQGDNNSPLHF. The CDR3 nucleotides read TGTGCCAGCAGTTTATGGGGACAGGGAGACAATAATTCACCCCTCCACTTT. V is TRBV27 and J is TRBJ1-6; 9 bases are shared with TRBD1. Trimming took 1 base from V and 5 from J; bases not matched to a gene: 6. The V gene's germline CDR1 is MNHEY and CDR2 SMNVEV (reference sequence). This CDR3 is 17 amino acids long.

The chain recombines TRBV9 with TRBJ1-5; D unclear. The CDR3 loop spans 14 amino acids. V lost 0 bases and J lost 2, with 6 bases in between. Germline assignment: CDR1 SGDLS and CDR2 YYNGEE. CDR3 region: CASSVDARNQPQHF. CDR3 nucleotide sequence: TGTGCCAGCAGCGTAGACGCCCGCAATCAGCCCCAGCATTTT.

By share of the sample, this clone is medium-sized (0.01 to 0.1%). The rearrangement uses TRBV7-6 and TRBJ2-3, with 7 bases aligning to TRBD1. CDR3 length: 14 residues. Germline assignment: CDR1 SGHVS and CDR2 FNYEAQ. V was clipped by 7 bases and J by 2 bases; unmatched bases: 6. The CDR3 DNA sequence: TGTGCCAGCACCGTTCAGGGGGACACAGATACGCAGTATTTT. Amino acids: CASTVQGDTDTQYF.

The J gene is TRBJ1-4, the V gene TRBV18; 7 positions match TRBD1. The germline V gene encodes CDR1 KGHSH and CDR2 LQKENI. J gave up 8 bases and V 4 bases, and 4 bases lay outside the gene matches. This CDR3 contains 13 residues. CDR3: CASSRDRDEKLFF. Here the CDR3 DNA reads TGTGCCAGCTCACGCGACAGGGACGAAAAACTGTTTTTT. The full variable domain, rest sourced from reference TRBV18 and TRBJ1-4, is NAGVMQNPRHLVRRRGQEARLRCSPMKGHSHVYWYRQLPEEGLKFMVYLQKENIIDESGMPKERFSAEFPKEGPSILRIQQVVRGDSAAYFCASSRDRDEKLFFGSGTQLSVL.

The chain is built from TRBV5-1 and TRBJ2-6, with D perhaps matching TRBD2 (7 bases). Germline loops: CDR1 SGHRS, CDR2 YFSETQ. V dropped 0 bases and J dropped 1 base, with 11 bases sitting between them. This CDR3 contains 17 residues. For the CDR3, the DNA is TGCGCCAGCAGCTTGGCGGGGGGCGCGTCTGGGGCCAACGTCCTGACTTTC. Amino acid sequence: CASSLAGGASGANVLTF. The variable domain in full, with the rest retrieved from reference TRBV5-1 and TRBJ2-6, is KAGVTQTPRYLIKTRGQQVTLSCSPISGHRSVSWYQQTPGQGLQFLFEYFSETQRNKGNFPGRFSGRQFSNSRSEMNVSTLELGDSALYLCASSLAGGASGANVLTFGAGSRLTVL.

V and J are TRBV6-5 and TRBJ2-5; possible D gene TRBD1, 6 bases. Trimming shortened V by 6 bases and J by 5 bases, and 13 bases separated the two germline ends. Germline CDR1 MNHEY, CDR2 SVGAGI. The CDR3 is made up of 13 amino acids. CDR3 residues: CASSLGGVETQYF. DNA for the CDR3: TGTGCCAGCAGCCTAGGGGGAGTCGAGACCCAGTACTTC.

The count of this clone is one. The V call is TRBV30, the J call TRBJ1-1, with D possibly being TRBD1 (5 bases). V was pared by 0 bases and J by 3 bases, with 8 bases between. Germline assignment: CDR1 GTSNPN and CDR2 SVGIG (reference sequence). The CDR3 consists of 13 residues. The CDR3 sequence: CAWSVGLDTEAFF. The DNA of the CDR3 is TGTGCCTGGAGTGTGGGGCTCGACACTGAAGCTTTCTTT.

The V call is TRBV5-1, the J call TRBJ2-5; 11 bases map to TRBD1. Germline CDR1 is SGHRS and CDR2 is YFSETQ. With V trimmed by 4 bases and J by 3 bases, 8 bases remained unmatched. This CDR3 contains 16 residues. This chain's CDR3 is CASSRLPGQGEETQYF. In nucleotides, the CDR3 is TGCGCCAGCAGCCGGCTTCCGGGACAGGGGGAAGAGACCCAGTACTTC.

This clone was recorded once. The V call is TRBV2, the J call TRBJ2-1; TRBD2 matches 16 bases. The V gene end was trimmed by 6 bases and the J gene end by 10 bases; junction bases not matched to a gene: 9. The CDR3 consists of 16 residues. Germline values: CDR1 SNHLY, CDR2 FYNNEI. This CDR3 is CASRGLGLAGGDEQFF. CDR3 coding DNA: TGTGCCAGCAGAGGGTTGGGACTAGCGGGAGGGGACGAGCAGTTCTTC.

The V call is TRBV11-2, the J call TRBJ1-6; 12 bases fit TRBD1. The length of the CDR3 is 17 residues. The J segment lost 3 bases and the V segment lost 8 bases, leaving 8 bases of the junction unmatched. Germline values: CDR1 SGHAT, CDR2 FQNNGV. This chain's CDR3 is CASSGTGGSIYNSPLHF. DNA for the CDR3: TGTGCCAGCTCCGGGACAGGGGGCTCGATCTATAATTCACCCCTCCACTTT.